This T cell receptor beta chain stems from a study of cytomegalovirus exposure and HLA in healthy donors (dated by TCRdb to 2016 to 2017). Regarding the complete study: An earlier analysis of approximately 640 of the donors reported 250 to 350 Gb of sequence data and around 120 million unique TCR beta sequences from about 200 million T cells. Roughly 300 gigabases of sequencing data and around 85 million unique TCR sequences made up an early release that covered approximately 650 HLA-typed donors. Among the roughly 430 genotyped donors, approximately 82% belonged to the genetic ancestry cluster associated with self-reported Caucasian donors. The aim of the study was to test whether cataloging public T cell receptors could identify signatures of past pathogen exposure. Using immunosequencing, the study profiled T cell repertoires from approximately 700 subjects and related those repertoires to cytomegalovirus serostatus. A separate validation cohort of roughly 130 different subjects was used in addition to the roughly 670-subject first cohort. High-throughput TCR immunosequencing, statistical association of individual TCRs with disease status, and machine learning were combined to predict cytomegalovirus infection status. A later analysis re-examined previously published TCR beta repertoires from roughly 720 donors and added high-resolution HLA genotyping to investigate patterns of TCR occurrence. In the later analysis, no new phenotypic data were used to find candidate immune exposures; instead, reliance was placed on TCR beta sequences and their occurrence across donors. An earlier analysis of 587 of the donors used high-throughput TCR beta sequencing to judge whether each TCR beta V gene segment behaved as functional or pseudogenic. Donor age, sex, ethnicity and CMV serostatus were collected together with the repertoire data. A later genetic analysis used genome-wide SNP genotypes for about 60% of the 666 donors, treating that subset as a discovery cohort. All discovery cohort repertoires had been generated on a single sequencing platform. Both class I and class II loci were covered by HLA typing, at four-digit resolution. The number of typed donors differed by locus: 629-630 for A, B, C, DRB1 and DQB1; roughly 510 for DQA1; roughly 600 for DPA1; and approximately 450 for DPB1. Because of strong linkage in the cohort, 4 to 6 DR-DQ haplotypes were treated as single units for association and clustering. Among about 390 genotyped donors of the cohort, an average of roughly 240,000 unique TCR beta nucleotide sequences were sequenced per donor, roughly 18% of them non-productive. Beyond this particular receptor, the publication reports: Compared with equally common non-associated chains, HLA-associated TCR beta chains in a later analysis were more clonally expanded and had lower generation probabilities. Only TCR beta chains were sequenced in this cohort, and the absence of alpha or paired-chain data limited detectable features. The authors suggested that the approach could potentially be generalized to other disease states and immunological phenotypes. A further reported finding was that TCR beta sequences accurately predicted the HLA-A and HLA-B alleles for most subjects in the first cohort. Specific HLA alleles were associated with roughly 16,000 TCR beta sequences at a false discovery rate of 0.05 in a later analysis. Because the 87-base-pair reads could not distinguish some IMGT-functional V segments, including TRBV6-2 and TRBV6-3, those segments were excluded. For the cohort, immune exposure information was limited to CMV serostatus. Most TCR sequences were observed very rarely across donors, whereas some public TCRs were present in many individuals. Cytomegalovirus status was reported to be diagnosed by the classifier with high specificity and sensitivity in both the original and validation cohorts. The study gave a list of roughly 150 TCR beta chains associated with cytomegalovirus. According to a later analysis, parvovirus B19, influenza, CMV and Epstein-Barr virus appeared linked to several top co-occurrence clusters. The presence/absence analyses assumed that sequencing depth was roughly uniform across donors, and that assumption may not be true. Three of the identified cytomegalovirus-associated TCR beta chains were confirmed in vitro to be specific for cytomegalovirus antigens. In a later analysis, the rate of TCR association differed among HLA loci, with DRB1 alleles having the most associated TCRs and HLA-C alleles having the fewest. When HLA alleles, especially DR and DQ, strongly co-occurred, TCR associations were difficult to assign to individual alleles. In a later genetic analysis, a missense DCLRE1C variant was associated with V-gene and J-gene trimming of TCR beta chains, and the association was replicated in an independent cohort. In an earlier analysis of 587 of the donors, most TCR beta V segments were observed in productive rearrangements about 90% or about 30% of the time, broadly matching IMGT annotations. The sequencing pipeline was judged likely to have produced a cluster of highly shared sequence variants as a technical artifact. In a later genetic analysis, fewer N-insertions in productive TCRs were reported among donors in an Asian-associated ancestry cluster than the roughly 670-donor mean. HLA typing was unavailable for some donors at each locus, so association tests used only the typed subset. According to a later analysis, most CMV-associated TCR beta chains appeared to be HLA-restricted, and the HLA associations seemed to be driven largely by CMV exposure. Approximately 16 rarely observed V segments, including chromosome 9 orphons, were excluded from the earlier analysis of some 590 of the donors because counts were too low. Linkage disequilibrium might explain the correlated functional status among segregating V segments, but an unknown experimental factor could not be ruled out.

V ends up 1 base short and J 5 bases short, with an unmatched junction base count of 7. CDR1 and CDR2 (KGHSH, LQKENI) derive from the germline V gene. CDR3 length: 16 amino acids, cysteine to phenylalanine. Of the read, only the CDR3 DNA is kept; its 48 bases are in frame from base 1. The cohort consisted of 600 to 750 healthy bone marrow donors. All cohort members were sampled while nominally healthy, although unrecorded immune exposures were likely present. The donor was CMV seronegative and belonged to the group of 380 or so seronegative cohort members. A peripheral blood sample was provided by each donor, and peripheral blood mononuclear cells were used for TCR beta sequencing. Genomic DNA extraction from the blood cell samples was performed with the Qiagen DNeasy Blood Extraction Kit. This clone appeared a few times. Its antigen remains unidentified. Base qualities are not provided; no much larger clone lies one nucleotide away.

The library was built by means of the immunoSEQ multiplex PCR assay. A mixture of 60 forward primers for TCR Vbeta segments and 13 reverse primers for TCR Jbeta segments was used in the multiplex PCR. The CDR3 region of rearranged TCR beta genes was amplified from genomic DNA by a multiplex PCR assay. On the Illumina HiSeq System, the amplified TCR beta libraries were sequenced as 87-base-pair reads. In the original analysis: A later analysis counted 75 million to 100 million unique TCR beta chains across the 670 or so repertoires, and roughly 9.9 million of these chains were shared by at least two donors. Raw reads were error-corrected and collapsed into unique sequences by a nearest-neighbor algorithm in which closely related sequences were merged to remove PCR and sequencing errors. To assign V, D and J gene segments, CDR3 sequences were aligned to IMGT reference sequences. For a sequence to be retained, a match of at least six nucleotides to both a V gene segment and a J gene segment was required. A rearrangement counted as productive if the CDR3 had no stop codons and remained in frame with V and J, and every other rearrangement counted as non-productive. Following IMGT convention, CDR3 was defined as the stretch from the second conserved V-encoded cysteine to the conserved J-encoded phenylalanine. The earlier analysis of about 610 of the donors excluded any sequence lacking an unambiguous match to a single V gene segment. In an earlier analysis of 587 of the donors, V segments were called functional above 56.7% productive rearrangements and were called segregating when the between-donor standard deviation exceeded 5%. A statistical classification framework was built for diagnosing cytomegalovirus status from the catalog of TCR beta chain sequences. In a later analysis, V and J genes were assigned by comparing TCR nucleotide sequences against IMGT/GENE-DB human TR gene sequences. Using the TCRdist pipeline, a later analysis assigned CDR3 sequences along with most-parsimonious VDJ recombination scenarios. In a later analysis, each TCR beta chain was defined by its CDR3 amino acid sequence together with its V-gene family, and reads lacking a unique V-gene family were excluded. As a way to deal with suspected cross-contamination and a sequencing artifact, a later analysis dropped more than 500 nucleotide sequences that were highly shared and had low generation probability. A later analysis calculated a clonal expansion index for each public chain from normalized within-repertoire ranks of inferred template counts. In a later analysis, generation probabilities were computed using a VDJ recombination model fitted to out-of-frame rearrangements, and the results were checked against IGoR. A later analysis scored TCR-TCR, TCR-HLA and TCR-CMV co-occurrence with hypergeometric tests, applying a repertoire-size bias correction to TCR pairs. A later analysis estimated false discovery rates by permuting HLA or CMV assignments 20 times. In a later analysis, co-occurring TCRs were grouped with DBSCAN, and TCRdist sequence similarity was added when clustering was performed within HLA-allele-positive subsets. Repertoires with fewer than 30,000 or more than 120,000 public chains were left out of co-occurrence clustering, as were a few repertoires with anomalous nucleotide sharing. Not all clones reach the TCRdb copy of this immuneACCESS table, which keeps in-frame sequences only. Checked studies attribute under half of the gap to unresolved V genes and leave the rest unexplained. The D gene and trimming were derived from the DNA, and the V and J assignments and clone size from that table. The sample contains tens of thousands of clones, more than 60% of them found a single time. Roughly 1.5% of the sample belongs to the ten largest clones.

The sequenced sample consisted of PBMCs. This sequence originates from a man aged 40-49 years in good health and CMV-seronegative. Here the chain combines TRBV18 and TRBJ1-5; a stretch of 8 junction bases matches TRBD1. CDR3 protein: CASSPQASTGDQPQHF. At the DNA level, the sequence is TGTGCCAGCTCACCACAGGCTTCGACAGGGGATCAGCCCCAGCATTTT. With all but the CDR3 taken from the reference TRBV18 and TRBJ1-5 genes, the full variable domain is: NAGVMQNPRHLVRRRGQEARLRCSPMKGHSHVYWYRQLPEEGLKFMVYLQKENIIDESGMPKERFSAEFPKEGPSILRIQQVVRGDSAAYFCASSPQASTGDQPQHFGDGTRLSIL.